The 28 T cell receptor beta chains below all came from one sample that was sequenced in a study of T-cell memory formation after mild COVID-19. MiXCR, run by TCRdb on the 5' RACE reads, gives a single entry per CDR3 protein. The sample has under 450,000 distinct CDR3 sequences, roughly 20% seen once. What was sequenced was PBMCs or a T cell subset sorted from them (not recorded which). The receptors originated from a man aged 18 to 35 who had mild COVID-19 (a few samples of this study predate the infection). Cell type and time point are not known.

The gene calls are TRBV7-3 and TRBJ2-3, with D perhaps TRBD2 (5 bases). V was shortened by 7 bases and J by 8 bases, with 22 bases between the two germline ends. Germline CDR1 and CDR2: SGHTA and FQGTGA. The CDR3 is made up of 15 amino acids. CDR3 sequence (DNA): TGTGCCAGCATTCCATTCGGACTGTCCCCCATTACGCAGTATTTT. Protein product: CASIPFGLSPITQYF.

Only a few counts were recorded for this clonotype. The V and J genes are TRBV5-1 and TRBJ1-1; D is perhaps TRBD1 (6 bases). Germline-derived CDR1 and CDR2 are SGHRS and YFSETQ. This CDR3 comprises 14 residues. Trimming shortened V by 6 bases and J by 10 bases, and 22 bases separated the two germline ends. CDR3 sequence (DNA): TGCGCCAGCACCCCCGGGGGGGCGGGTAACGGAGCTTTCTTT. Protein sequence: CASTPGGAGNGAFF. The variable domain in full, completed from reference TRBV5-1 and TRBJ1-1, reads KAGVTQTPRYLIKTRGQQVTLSCSPISGHRSVSWYQQTPGQGLQFLFEYFSETQRNKGNFPGRFSGRQFSNSRSEMNVSTLELGDSALYLCASTPGGAGNGAFFGQGTRLTVV.

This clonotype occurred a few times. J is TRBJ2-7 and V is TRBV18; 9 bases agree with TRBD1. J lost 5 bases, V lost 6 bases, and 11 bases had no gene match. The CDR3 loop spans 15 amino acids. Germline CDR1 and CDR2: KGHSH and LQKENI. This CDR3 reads CASSRRDRVFHEQYF. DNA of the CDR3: TGTGCCAGCTCCCGGCGGGACAGGGTCTTCCACGAGCAGTACTTC. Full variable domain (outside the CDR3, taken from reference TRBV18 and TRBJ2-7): NAGVMQNPRHLVRRRGQEARLRCSPMKGHSHVYWYRQLPEEGLKFMVYLQKENIIDESGMPKERFSAEFPKEGPSILRIQQVVRGDSAAYFCASSRRDRVFHEQYFGPGTRLTVT.

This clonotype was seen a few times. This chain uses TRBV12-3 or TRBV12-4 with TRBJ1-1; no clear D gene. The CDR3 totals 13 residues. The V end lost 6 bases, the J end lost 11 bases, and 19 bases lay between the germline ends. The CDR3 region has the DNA TGTGCCAGCAGACCCTCGGCGGCAGGCGGGGCTTTCTTT. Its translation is CASRPSAAGGAFF.

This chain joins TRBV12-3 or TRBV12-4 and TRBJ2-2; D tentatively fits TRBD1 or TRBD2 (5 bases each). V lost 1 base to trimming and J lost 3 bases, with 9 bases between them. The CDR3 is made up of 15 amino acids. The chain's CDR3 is CASSLVGVYTGELFF. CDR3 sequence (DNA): TGTGCCAGCAGTTTAGTGGGGGTCTACACCGGGGAGCTGTTTTTT.

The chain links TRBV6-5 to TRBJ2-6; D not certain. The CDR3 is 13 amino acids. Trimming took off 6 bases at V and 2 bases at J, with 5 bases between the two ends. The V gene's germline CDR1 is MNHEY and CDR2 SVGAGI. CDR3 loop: CASSNPGANVLTF. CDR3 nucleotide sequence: TGTGCCAGCAGCAACCCTGGGGCCAACGTCCTGACTTTC.

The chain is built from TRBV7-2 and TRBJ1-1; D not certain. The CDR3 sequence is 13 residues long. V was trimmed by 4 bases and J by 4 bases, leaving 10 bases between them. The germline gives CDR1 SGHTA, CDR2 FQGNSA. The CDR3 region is CASSSRRLTEAFF. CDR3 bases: TGTGCCAGCAGCTCACGGCGTCTCACTGAAGCTTTCTTT.

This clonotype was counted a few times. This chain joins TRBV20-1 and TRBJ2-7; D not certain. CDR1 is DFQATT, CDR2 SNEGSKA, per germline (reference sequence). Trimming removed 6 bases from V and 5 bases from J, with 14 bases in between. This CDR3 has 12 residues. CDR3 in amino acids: CSANIYDHEQYF. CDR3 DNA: TGCAGTGCCAACATCTACGATCACGAGCAGTACTTC.

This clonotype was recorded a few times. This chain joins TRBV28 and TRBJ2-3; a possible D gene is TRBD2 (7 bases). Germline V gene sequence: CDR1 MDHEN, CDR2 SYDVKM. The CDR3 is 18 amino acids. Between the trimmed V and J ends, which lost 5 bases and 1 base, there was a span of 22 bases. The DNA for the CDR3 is TGTGCCAGCAGTGACATCGGGGGGCCACCGGGGGGCACAGATACGCAGTATTTT. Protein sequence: CASSDIGGPPGGTDTQYF.

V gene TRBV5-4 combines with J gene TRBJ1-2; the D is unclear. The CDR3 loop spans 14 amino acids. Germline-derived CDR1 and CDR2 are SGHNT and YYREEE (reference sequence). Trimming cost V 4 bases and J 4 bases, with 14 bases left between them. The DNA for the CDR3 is TGTGCCAGCAGCCGCGACGGCGTCGGCTATGGCTACACCTTC. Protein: CASSRDGVGYGYTF.

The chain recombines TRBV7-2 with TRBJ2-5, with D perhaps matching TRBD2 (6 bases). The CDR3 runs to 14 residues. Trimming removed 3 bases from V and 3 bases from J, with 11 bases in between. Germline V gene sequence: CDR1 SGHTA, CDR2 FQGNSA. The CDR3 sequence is CASSLRRTKETQYF. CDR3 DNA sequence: TGTGCCAGCAGCTTGCGACGGACTAAAGAGACCCAGTACTTC.

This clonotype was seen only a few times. The DNA of the CDR3 is TGCGCCAGCAGCTTGGGCTACGGGACAGGATACAATGAGCAGTTCTTC. Its protein is CASSLGYGTGYNEQFF. The chain uses TRBV5-1 and TRBJ2-1, with 8 nucleotides matching TRBD1. Germline V lookup: CDR1 SGHRS, CDR2 YFSETQ. The V and J ends lost 0 bases and 4 bases, in that order; junction bases with no gene match: 6. This CDR3 has 16 residues.

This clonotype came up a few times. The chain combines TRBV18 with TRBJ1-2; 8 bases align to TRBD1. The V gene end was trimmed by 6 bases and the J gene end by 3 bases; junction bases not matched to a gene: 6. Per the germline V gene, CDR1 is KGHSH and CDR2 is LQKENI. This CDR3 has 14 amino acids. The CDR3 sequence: CASSTDRVHYGYTF. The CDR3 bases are TGTGCCAGCTCGACGGACAGGGTTCACTATGGCTACACCTTC. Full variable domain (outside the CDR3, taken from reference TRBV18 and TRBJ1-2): NAGVMQNPRHLVRRRGQEARLRCSPMKGHSHVYWYRQLPEEGLKFMVYLQKENIIDESGMPKERFSAEFPKEGPSILRIQQVVRGDSAAYFCASSTDRVHYGYTFGSGTRLTVV.

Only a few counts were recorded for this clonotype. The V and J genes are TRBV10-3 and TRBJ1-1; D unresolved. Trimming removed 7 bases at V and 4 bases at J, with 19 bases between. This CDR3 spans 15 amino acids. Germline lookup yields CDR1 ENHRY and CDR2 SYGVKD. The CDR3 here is CAITNDKATLTEAFF. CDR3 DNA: TGTGCCATCACCAACGATAAGGCCACCCTCACTGAAGCTTTCTTT.

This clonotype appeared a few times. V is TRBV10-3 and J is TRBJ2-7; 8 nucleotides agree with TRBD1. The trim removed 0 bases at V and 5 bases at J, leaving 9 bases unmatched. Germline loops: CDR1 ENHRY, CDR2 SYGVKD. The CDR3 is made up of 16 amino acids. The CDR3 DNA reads TGTGCCATCAGTGAGTCTAGAGACAGGGGTTTAGACGAGCAGTACTTC. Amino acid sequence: CAISESRDRGLDEQYF.

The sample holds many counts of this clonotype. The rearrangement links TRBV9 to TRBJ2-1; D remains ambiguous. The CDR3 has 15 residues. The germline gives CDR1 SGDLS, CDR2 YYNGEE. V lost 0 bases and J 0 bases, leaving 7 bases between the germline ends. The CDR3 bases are TGTGCCAGCAGCGTAGTGGGAAGCTCCTACAATGAGCAGTTCTTC. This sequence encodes CASSVVGSSYNEQFF.

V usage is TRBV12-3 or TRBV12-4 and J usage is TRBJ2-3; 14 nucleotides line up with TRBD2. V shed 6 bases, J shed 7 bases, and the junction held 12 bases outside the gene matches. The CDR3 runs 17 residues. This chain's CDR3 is CASSPLQGLAGENTQYF. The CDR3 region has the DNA TGTGCCAGCAGCCCACTACAGGGACTAGCGGGGGAGAATACGCAGTATTTT.

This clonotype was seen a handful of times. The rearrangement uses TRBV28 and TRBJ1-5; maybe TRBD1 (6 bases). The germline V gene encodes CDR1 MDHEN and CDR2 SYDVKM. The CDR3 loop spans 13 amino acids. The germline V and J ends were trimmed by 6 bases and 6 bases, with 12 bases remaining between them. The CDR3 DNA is TGTGCCAGCAGAAGGGGGTCGGGTCAGCCCCAGCATTTT. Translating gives CASRRGSGQPQHF.

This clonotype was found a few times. The CDR3 DNA is TGTGCCAGCAGCCATCTGGGCCTGAGGACTGAAGCTTTCTTT. Translation gives CASSHLGLRTEAFF. The chain links TRBV3-1 to TRBJ1-1; D ambiguous. CDR3 size: 14 residues. V was cut by 3 bases and J by 5 bases, with 13 bases left in between. Germline CDR1 is LGHDT and CDR2 is YNNKEL (reference sequence). The complete variable domain, with remaining parts taken from reference TRBV3-1 and TRBJ1-1, reads DTAVSQTPKYLVTQMGNDKSIKCEQNLGHDTMYWYKQDSKKFLKIMFSYNNKELIINETVPNRFSPKSPDKAHLNLHINSLELGDSAVYFCASSHLGLRTEAFFGQGTRLTVV.

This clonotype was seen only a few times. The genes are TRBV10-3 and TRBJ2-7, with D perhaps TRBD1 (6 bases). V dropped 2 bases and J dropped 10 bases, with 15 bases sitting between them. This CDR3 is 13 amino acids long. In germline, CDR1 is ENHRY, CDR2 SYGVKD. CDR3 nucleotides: TGTGCCATCAGTGAGCTCGAGACAGGTCCCCAGTACGTC. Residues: CAISELETGPQYV.

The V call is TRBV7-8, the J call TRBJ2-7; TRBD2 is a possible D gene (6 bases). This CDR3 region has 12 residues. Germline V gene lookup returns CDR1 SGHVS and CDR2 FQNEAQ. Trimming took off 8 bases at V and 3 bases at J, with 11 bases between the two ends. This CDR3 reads CASWDSNYEQYF. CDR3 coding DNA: TGTGCCAGCTGGGACTCAAACTACGAGCAGTACTTC.

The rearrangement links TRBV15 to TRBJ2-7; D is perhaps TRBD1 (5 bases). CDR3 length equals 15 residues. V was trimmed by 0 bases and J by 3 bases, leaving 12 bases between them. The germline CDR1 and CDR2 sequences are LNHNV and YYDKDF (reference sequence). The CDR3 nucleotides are TGTGCCACCAGCAGAGATAGGGGCAAACTCTACGAGCAGTACTTC. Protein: CATSRDRGKLYEQYF.

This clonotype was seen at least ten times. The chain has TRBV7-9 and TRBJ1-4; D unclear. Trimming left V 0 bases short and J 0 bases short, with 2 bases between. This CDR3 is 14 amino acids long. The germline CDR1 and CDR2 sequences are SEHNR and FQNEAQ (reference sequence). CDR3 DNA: TGTGCCAGCAGCTTAGCAGCAACTAATGAAAAACTGTTTTTT. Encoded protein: CASSLAATNEKLFF.

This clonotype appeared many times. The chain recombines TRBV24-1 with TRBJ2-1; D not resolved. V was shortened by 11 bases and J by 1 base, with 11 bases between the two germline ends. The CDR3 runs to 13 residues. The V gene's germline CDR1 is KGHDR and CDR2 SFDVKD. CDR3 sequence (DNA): TGTGCCATTACGGACGGATCCTACAATGAGCAGTTCTTC. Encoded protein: CAITDGSYNEQFF.

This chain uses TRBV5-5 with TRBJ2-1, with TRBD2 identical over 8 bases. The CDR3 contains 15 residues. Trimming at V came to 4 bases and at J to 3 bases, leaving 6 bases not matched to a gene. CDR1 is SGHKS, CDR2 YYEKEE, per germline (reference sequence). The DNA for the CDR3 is TGTGCCAGCAGCCGGGGGCGGGGGGACTACAATGAGCAGTTCTTC. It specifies CASSRGRGDYNEQFF.

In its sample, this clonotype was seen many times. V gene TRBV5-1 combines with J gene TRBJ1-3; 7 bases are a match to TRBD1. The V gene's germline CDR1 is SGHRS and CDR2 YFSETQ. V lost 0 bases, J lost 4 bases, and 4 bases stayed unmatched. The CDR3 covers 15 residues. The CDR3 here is CASSLDRGAGNTIYF. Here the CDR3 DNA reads TGCGCCAGCAGCTTGGACAGGGGAGCCGGAAACACCATATATTTT.

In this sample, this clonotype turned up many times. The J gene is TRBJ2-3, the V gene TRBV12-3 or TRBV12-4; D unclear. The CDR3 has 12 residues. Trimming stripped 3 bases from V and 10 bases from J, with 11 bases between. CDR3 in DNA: TGTGCCAGCAGTTTGTTTCGGGCGGCGCAGTATTTT. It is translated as CASSLFRAAQYF.

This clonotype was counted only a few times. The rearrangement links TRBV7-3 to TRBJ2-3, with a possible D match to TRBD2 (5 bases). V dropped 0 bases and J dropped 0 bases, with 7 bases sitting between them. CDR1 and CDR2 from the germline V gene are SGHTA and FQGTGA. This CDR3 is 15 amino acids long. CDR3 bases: TGTGCCAGCAGCTTAACGACGGGGAGCACAGATACGCAGTATTTT. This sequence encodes CASSLTTGSTDTQYF.